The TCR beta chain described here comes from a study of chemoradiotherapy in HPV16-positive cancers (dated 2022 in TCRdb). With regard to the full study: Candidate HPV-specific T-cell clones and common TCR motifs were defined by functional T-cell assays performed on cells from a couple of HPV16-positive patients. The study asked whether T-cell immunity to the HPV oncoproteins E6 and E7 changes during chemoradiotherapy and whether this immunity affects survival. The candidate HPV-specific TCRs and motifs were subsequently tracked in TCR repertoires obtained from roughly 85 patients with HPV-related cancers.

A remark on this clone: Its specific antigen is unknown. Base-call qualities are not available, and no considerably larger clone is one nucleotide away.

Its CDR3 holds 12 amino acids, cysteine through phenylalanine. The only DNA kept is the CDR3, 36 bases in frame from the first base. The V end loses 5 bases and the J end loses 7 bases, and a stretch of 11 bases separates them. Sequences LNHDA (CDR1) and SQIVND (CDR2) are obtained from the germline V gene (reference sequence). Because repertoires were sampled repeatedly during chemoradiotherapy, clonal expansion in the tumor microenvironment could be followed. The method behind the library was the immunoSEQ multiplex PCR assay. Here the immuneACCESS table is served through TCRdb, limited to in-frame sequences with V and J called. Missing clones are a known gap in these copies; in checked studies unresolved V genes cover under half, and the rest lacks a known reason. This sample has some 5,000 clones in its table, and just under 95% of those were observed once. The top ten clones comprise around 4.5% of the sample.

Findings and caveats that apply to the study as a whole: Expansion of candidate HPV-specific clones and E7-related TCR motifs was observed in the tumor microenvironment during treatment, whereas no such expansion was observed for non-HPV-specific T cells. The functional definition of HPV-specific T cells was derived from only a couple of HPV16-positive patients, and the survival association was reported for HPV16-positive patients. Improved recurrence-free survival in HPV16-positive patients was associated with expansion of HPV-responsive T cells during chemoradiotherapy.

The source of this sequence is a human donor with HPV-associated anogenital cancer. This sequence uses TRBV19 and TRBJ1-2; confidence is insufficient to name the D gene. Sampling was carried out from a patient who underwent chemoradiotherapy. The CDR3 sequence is CASSLDLRGYTF. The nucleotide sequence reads TGTGCCAGTAGTCTGGATCTCCGTGGCTACACCTTC. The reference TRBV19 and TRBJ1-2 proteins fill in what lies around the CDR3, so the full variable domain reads DGGITQSPKYLFRKEGQNVTLSCEQNLNHDAMYWYRQDPGQGLRLIYYSQIVNDFQKGDIAEGYSVSREKKESFPLTVTSAQKNPTAFYLCASSLDLRGYTFGSGTRLTVV.